Following are 31 T cell receptor beta chains from one sample sequenced in a study of control samples from healthy donors and cancer patients. Assay used: immunoSEQ multiplex PCR; TCRdb lists only in-frame clones, some missing. The top ten hold almost 6% of the sample, which has more than 60,000 clones, about 90% seen once. Sequencing input: PBMCs. The receptors originated from a man in his sixties with colorectal cancer.

This clone was counted between two and nine times. V usage is TRBV5-4 and J usage is TRBJ1-2; 8 nucleotides line up with TRBD1. The germline V gene has CDR1 SGHNT and CDR2 YYREEE (reference sequence). The CDR3 consists of 13 residues. Trimming removed 4 bases from V and 3 bases from J; junction bases left unmatched: 2. The CDR3 nucleotides read TGTGCCAGCAGCCAGGGGGCTTACTATGGCTACACCTTC. Its translation is CASSQGAYYGYTF.

This chain links TRBV21-1 with TRBJ2-7; no DNA check was done on the table's D call, TRBD1. TRBV21-1 is a pseudogene segment. The CDR3 sequence is 14 residues long. The CDR3 sequence is CASSNAGRIYEQYF. The CDR3 region has the DNA TGTGCCAGCAGCAACGCAGGAAGGATCTACGAGCAGTACTTC.

The chain links TRBV3-1 (or the pseudogene TRBV3-2) to TRBJ2-5, with 7 bases fitting TRBD2. The CDR3 consists of 15 residues. Germline CDR1 and CDR2: LGHDT and YNNKEL (reference sequence). The V segment lost 8 bases and the J segment 1 base; nucleotides outside the gene matches: 10. The CDR3 spells CASGLRGVGQETQYF. For the CDR3, the DNA is TGTGCCAGCGGACTTCGGGGGGTGGGCCAAGAGACCCAGTACTTC.

The V call is TRBV5-6, the J call TRBJ1-6; the D is unclear. Trimming pared 0 bases from V and 8 bases from J, leaving 9 bases between. From germline, CDR1 is SGHDT and CDR2 YYEEEE. CDR3 length: 14 residues. The CDR3 nucleotides are TGTGCCAGCAGCTTGGACCTAAGTGATTCACCCCTCCACTTT. Its translation: CASSLDLSDSPLHF.

This clone has only one observation. This sequence joins TRBV19 and TRBJ2-5, with TRBD1 matching 7 bases. The CDR3 loop spans 13 amino acids. Losses at the gene ends were 5 bases for V and 2 bases for J; bases not matched to a gene: 2. Germline V CDR1 and CDR2: LNHDA, SQIVND (reference sequence). The CDR3 bases are TGTGCCAGTAGTGCGGACAGGCAAGAGACCCAGTACTTC. Its protein is CASSADRQETQYF.

This chain joins TRBV2 and TRBJ1-2; TRBD1 agrees at 7 bases. This CDR3 has 14 residues. Trimming took 6 bases from V and 2 from J; bases not matched to a gene: 6. Germline lookup yields CDR1 SNHLY and CDR2 FYNNEI. The CDR3 is CASRGGLPNYGYTF. The CDR3 bases are TGTGCCAGCAGAGGGGGCCTTCCGAACTATGGCTACACCTTC.

In its sample, this clone was seen once. The chain combines TRBV5-4 with TRBJ1-3, with a weak D call TRBD1 (5 bases). The length of the CDR3 is 15 residues. V dropped 3 bases and J dropped 0 bases, with 10 bases sitting between them. Germline loops: CDR1 SGHNT, CDR2 YYREEE (reference sequence). In DNA form, the CDR3 reads TGTGCCAGCAGCTCCCCAGGGTCCTCTGGAAACACCATATATTTT. Its translation: CASSSPGSSGNTIYF.

The chain carries TRBV30 and TRBJ1-1; weak D call: TRBD1 (6 bases). This CDR3 has 13 amino acids. With 1 base removed from V and 3 bases from J, the gap between germline ends came to 9 bases. The germline V gene encodes CDR1 GTSNPN and CDR2 SVGIG (reference sequence). CDR3 in amino acids: CAWSGGPYTEAFF. The DNA of the CDR3 is TGTGCCTGGAGTGGGGGGCCATACACTGAAGCTTTCTTT.

The chain's CDR3 is CASSPLLGPGTEAFF. The CDR3 DNA is TGTGCCAGTAGTCCACTTCTGGGGCCGGGCACTGAAGCTTTCTTT. J is TRBJ1-1 and V is TRBV19, with TRBD1 as a possible D gene (5 bases). Germline CDR1 and CDR2: LNHDA and SQIVND (reference sequence). The ends were cut back, 5 bases at V and 4 bases at J, with 17 bases in the middle. The CDR3 consists of 15 residues.

The chain couples TRBV18 to TRBJ2-7; no clear D. The germline V and J ends were trimmed by 8 bases and 1 base, with 9 bases remaining between them. Germline V gene data show CDR1 as KGHSH and CDR2 as LQKENI. The CDR3 has 12 residues. CDR3 amino acids: CASALGSYEQYF. The DNA for the CDR3 is TGTGCCAGCGCGCTCGGTTCCTACGAGCAGTACTTC. The full variable domain, completed using reference TRBV18 and TRBJ2-7, is NAGVMQNPRHLVRRRGQEARLRCSPMKGHSHVYWYRQLPEEGLKFMVYLQKENIIDESGMPKERFSAEFPKEGPSILRIQQVVRGDSAAYFCASALGSYEQYFGPGTRLTVT.

The rearrangement joins TRBV4-3 to TRBJ1-1, with D maybe TRBD1 (6 bases). V was shortened by 0 bases and J by 5 bases, with 10 bases between the two germline ends. The CDR3 sequence is 14 residues long. From germline, CDR1 is LGHNA and CDR2 YSLEER. The DNA for the CDR3 is TGCGCCAGCAGCCAAGACGGGACAACAACTGAAGCTTTCTTT. It specifies CASSQDGTTTEAFF.

The CDR3 nucleotides are TGTGCCAGCAGCCCCGCGGGGAGCGGCTATGGCTACACCTTC. Its translation: CASSPAGSGYGYTF. The chain has TRBV7-9 and TRBJ1-2; D remains unclear. V was pared by 5 bases and J by 4 bases, with 14 bases between. Germline V lookup: CDR1 SEHNR, CDR2 FQNEAQ (reference sequence). The CDR3 covers 14 residues. The full variable domain, rest sourced from reference TRBV7-9 and TRBJ1-2, is DTGVSQNPRHKITKRGQNVTFRCDPISEHNRLYWYRQTLGQGPEFLTYFQNEAQLEKSRLLSDRFSAERPKGSFSTLEIQRTEQGDSAMYLCASSPAGSGYGYTFGSGTRLTVV.

The CDR3 nucleotides are TGTGCCAGCACGGCGGGCGGGGGGGCCCTTCATGAGCAGTTCTTC. This sequence encodes CASTAGGGALHEQFF. The J gene is TRBJ2-1, the V gene TRBV9; 9 nucleotides line up with TRBD2. The junction had 12 bases not matched to a gene; V was cut back by 6 bases and J by 8 bases. The CDR3 length is 15 residues. Per the germline V gene, CDR1 is SGDLS and CDR2 is YYNGEE.

The chain is built from TRBV2 and TRBJ1-6, with a tentative D call TRBD1 (5 bases). Between the trimmed V and J ends, which lost 3 bases and 0 bases, there was a span of 9 bases. Germline loops: CDR1 SNHLY, CDR2 FYNNEI. The CDR3 contains 16 residues. The CDR3 spells CASSDRVSSYNSPLHF. As DNA, the CDR3 is TGTGCCAGCAGTGACAGGGTTAGCTCCTATAATTCACCCCTCCACTTT. The variable domain in full, with the rest retrieved from reference TRBV2 and TRBJ1-6, is EPEVTQTPSHQVTQMGQEVILRCVPISNHLYFYWYRQILGQKVEFLVSFYNNEISEKSEIFDDQFSVERPDGSNFTLKIRSTKLEDSAMYFCASSDRVSSYNSPLHFGNGTRLTVT.

J is TRBJ2-3 and V is TRBV10-3; possibly TRBD1 for D (6 bases). V lost 9 bases and J 4 bases, leaving 14 bases between the germline ends. The CDR3 contains 13 residues. The germline gives CDR1 ENHRY, CDR2 SYGVKD. The CDR3 spells CAITQGSSDTQYF. The CDR3 nucleotides are TGTGCCATTACACAGGGTAGCTCAGATACGCAGTATTTT.

This rearrangement joins TRBV9 to TRBJ2-3, with TRBD2 identical over 7 bases. CDR3 length equals 16 residues. Germline assignment: CDR1 SGDLS and CDR2 YYNGEE. The ends lost 3 bases at V and 2 bases at J; junction bases unmatched: 9. The CDR3 nucleotides read TGTGCCAGCAGCGCCCGCGGGGGACTCTACACAGATACGCAGTATTTT. As protein: CASSARGGLYTDTQYF. Full variable domain (outside the CDR3, taken from reference TRBV9 and TRBJ2-3): DSGVTQTPKHLITATGQRVTLRCSPRSGDLSVYWYQQSLDQGLQFLIQYYNGEERAKGNILERFSAQQFPDLHSELNLSSLELGDSALYFCASSARGGLYTDTQYFGPGTRLTVL.

V gene TRBV5-6 combines with J gene TRBJ1-1; D ambiguous. V lost 0 bases, J lost 0 bases, and 9 bases lay in between. The CDR3 is 15 amino acids. Per the germline V gene, CDR1 is SGHDT and CDR2 is YYEEEE. CDR3 sequence: CASSLGVHMNTEAFF. CDR3 sequence (DNA): TGTGCCAGCAGCTTGGGGGTGCACATGAACACTGAAGCTTTCTTT.

The chain carries TRBV10-3 and TRBJ1-1, with 7 bases fitting TRBD1. Germline V CDR1 and CDR2: ENHRY, SYGVKD. Trimming removed 6 bases from V and 1 base from J; junction bases left unmatched: 2. This CDR3 spans 13 amino acids. Written as DNA, the CDR3 is TGTGCCATCAGCGGACAGGCGAACACTGAAGCTTTCTTT. This translates into CAISGQANTEAFF.

The chain carries TRBV7-9 and TRBJ2-3; D unresolved. The ends were cut back, 0 bases at V and 6 bases at J, with 10 bases in the middle. The CDR3 contains 14 residues. The germline V gene has CDR1 SEHNR and CDR2 FQNEAQ (reference sequence). The CDR3 DNA follows: TGTGCCAGCAGCTTAGCGTTGAGTAAGGATACGCAGTATTTT. Encoded protein: CASSLALSKDTQYF.

The CDR3, as DNA: TGCGCCAGCAGCACTACGGCCGGGGGGACCTACAATGAGCAGTTCTTC. This gives the protein CASSTTAGGTYNEQFF. This chain links TRBV5-1 with TRBJ2-1, with 7 bases that match TRBD2. The germline V gene encodes CDR1 SGHRS and CDR2 YFSETQ. After removal of 4 bases from V and 2 bases from J, the junction contained 9 bases not matched to a gene. This CDR3 spans 16 amino acids.

The chain uses TRBV6-6 and TRBJ1-1, with 10 bases identical to TRBD1. Germline V gene sequence: CDR1 MNHNY, CDR2 SVGAGI (reference sequence). J was trimmed by 2 bases and V by 5 bases; bases with no gene match: 8. The CDR3 is 16 amino acids. The CDR3 region is CASSPGQGRGNTEAFF. The CDR3 DNA follows: TGTGCCAGCAGTCCGGGACAGGGGAGGGGAAACACTGAAGCTTTCTTT.

V usage is TRBV5-1 and J usage is TRBJ1-5; 8 bases map to TRBD1. The CDR3 runs 17 residues. The V segment lost 3 bases and the J segment 5 bases; nucleotides outside the gene matches: 13. CDR1 is SGHRS and CDR2 is YFSETQ in the germline V gene. The CDR3 nucleotides are TGCGCCAGCAGCTGGAACCCGCTCGACAGGGGTTATCAGCCCCAGCATTTT. Translating gives CASSWNPLDRGYQPQHF.

The rearrangement joins TRBV6-1 to TRBJ2-5, with D tentatively TRBD1 (6 bases). From germline, CDR1 is MNHNS and CDR2 SASEGT. The CDR3 extends over 15 amino acids. The germline V and J ends were trimmed by 3 bases and 7 bases, with 18 bases remaining between them. The CDR3 DNA is TGTGCCAGCAGTGAGAACAGGGCCGCGGTGGTGACCCAGTACTTC. Amino acids: CASSENRAAVVTQYF.

This clone was detected a few times. The J gene is TRBJ2-2, the V gene TRBV11-1; 8 positions agree with TRBD2. CDR1 and CDR2 (germline): SGHAT, FQDESV (reference sequence). This CDR3 has 16 residues. V gave up 1 base and J gave up 7 bases; unmatched junction bases: 8. As DNA, the CDR3 is TGTGCCAGCAGCTTAGGCGGGGGGCACGTGGTCGGGGAGCTGTTTTTT. Translating it yields CASSLGGGHVVGELFF.

The V gene is TRBV11-3, the J gene TRBJ2-1; the D is unclear. V was pared by 4 bases and J by 0 bases, with 13 bases between. This CDR3 region has 16 residues. CDR1 is SGHNT, CDR2 YENEEA, per germline. CDR3 nucleotide sequence: TGTGCCAGCAGCTACCGACGGAAGAGCTCCTACAATGAGCAGTTCTTC. Protein: CASSYRRKSSYNEQFF.

The chain is built from TRBV28 and TRBJ2-1; 8 nucleotides agree with TRBD1. Trimming at V came to 5 bases and at J to 12 bases, leaving 6 bases not matched to a gene. CDR3 size: 12 residues. The V gene's germline CDR1 is MDHEN and CDR2 SYDVKM. In nucleotides, the CDR3 is TGTGCCAGCAGTCTGGGGACAGGCCCGCAGTTCTTC. Translated: CASSLGTGPQFF.

The V and J genes are TRBV29-1 and TRBJ2-5; D may be TRBD2 (5 bases). Germline V gene data show CDR1 as SQVTM and CDR2 as ANQGSEA. The CDR3 runs 13 residues. V was trimmed by 6 bases and J by 7 bases, leaving 18 bases between them. The CDR3 loop reads CSVTAGVLRTQYF. CDR3 DNA: TGCAGCGTCACTGCGGGTGTGTTGCGGACCCAGTACTTC.

The chain has TRBV15 and TRBJ2-7; possibly TRBD1 for D (7 bases). V gave up 1 base and J gave up 6 bases, with 16 bases separating them. Germline V CDR1 and CDR2: LNHNV, YYDKDF (reference sequence). CDR3 length: 15 amino acids. The CDR3 loop is CATSRGDRDGGEQYF. DNA of the CDR3: TGTGCCACCAGCAGAGGCGACAGGGACGGGGGCGAGCAGTACTTC.

This chain connects TRBV5-4 to TRBJ2-5, with D unclear. This CDR3 is 13 amino acids long. Trimming shortened V by 2 bases and J by 7 bases, and 12 bases separated the two germline ends. Germline lookup yields CDR1 SGHNT and CDR2 YYREEE (reference sequence). This CDR3 is CASSLPGPGTQYF. The CDR3 nucleotides are TGTGCCAGCAGCTTACCAGGCCCGGGGACCCAGTACTTC.

In this sample, this clone turned up once. This sequence joins TRBV6-6 and TRBJ1-6, with D unclear. This CDR3 region has 13 residues. In germline, CDR1 is MNHNY, CDR2 SVGAGI (reference sequence). V was shortened by 10 bases and J by 11 bases, with 18 bases between the two germline ends. The CDR3 region has the DNA TGTGCCACCCAGAGGACGGGTACGGCACCCCTCCACTTT. It yields the protein CATQRTGTAPLHF.

The rearrangement links TRBV12-5 to TRBJ2-1, with D unresolved. CDR3 size: 18 residues. From germline, CDR1 is LGHNT and CDR2 FRNRAP. V lost 0 bases to trimming and J lost 4 bases, with 19 bases between them. CDR3 in amino acids: CASGLVPDGRVGYNEQFF. The CDR3 DNA is TGTGCTAGTGGTTTGGTACCTGACGGGCGTGTTGGTTACAATGAGCAGTTCTTC.